What follows is one TCR beta chain and its context. Its matching antigen is unknown. Thyroid ultrasound and orbital computed tomography, with clinical symptoms and serum thyroxine and TRAb, informed diagnoses. The data stem from a study of T cells in Graves' hyperthyroidism and ophthalmopathy. Study results and caveats: Through a model of 13 V-J features, ophthalmopathy was separated from stable hyperthyroidism. Blood also showed most of the thyroid clonotypes that were expanded above 0.001.

Researchers amplified the TCR beta CDR3 regions from RNA transcripts. When the TCR CDR3 underwent first-round RT-PCR, the HTBI primer set was used. One entry per CDR3 protein, called by TCRdb with MiXCR from the multiplex PCR reads. The sample has 540,000 or so distinct CDR3 sequences, around 42% seen once; the top ten hold roughly 20%. Deletions cut 0 bases from V and 3 bases from J, with 25 bases between. Germline V gene lookup returns CDR1 SGHRS and CDR2 YFSETQ. This CDR3 is built from 19 residues. The source is an adult woman with Graves' disease, either hyperthyroidism or ophthalmopathy (not recorded which). The V and J genes are TRBV5-1 and TRBJ2-7; D assignment may be TRBD1 or TRBD2 (9 bases each). Sequencing input: peripheral blood or thyroid tissue (not recorded which). Written as DNA, the CDR3 is TGCGCCAGCAGCTTGGCCCAGGACAGGGGTAGGACTAGCGACTACGAGCAGTACTTC. Its protein is CASSLAQDRGRTSDYEQYF.